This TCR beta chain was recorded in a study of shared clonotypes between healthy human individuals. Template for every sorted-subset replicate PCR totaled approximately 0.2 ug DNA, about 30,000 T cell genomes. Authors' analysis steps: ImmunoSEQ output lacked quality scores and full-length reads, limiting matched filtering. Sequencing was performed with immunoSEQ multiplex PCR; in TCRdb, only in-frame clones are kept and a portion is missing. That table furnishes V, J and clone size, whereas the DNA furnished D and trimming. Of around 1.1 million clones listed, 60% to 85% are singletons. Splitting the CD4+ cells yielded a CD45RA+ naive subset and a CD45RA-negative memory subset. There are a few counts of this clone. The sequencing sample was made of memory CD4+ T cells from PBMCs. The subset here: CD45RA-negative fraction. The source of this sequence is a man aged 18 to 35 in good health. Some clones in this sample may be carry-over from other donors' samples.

The DNA of the CDR3 is TGCGCCAGCCGGGCGGGCGGCTCCTACAATGAGCAGTTCTTC. Translated: CASRAGGSYNEQFF. The gene calls are TRBV10-2 and TRBJ2-1; D possibly corresponds to TRBD2 (5 bases). Germline CDR1 WSHSY, CDR2 SAAADI. V shed 8 bases and J shed 0 bases, with 11 bases lying between them. The CDR3 is made up of 14 amino acids.